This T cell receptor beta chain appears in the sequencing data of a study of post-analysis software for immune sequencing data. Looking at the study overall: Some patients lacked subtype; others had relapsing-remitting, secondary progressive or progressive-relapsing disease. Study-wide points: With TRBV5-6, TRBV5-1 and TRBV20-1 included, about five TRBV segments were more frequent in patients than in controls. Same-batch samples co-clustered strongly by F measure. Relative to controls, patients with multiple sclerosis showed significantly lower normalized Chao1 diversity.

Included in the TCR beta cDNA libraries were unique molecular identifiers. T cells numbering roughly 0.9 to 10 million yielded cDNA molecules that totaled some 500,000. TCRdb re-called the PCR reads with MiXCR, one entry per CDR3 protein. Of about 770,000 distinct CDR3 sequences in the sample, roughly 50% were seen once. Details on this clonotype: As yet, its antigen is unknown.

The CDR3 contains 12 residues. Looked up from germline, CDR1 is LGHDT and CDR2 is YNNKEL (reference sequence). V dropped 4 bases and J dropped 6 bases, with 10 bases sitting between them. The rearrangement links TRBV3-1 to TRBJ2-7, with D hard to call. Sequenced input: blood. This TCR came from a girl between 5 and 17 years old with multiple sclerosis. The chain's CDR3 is CASSRRYSEQYF. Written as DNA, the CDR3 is TGTGCCAGCAGCCGGCGGTACAGCGAGCAGTACTTC.